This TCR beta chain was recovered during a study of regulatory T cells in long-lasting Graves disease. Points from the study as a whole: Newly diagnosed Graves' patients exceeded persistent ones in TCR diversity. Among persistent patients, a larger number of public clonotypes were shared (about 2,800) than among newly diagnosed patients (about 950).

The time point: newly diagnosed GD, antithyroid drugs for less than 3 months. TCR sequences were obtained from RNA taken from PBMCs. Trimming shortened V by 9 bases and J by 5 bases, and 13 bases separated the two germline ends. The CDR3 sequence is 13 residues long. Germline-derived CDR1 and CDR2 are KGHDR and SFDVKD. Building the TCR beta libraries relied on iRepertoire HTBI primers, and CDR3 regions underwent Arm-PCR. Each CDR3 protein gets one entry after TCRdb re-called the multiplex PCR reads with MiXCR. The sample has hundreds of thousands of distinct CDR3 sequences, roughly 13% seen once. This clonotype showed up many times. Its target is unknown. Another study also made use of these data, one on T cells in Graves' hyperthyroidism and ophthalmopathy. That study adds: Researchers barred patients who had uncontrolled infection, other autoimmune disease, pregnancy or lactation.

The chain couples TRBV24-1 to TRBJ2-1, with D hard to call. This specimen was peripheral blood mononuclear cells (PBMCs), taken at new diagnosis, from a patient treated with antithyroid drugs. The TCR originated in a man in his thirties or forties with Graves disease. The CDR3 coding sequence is TGTGCCACCTCGGACCCTGGAAACAATGAGCAGTTCTTC. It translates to CATSDPGNNEQFF.